Below are 15 T cell receptor beta chains sequenced from a single sample in a study of T cell responses to AZD1222 COVID-19 vaccine. The repertoire was sequenced with immunoSEQ multiplex PCR; TCRdb's copy has only in-frame clones and lacks some. The sample has under 95,000 clones, 75% to 90% seen once. The sample in question was peripheral blood, obtained on day 0 of AZD1222 vaccination. These receptors came from an adult in good health.

CDR3 in amino acids: CASSLYNEQFF. CDR3 in DNA: TGTGCCAGCAGTCTATACAATGAGCAGTTCTTC. V and J are TRBV6-2 or TRBV6-3 and TRBJ2-1, with no clear D. The CDR3 runs 11 residues. V was pared by 5 bases and J by 4 bases, with 3 bases between. CDR1 and CDR2 from the germline V gene are MNHEY and SVGEGT.

The genes are TRBV2 and TRBJ1-1, with D unresolved. Germline V CDR1 and CDR2: SNHLY, FYNNEI. The CDR3 runs 14 residues. V lost 0 bases, J lost 0 bases, and 5 bases lay in between. CDR3 bases: TGTGCCAGCAGTGAAGCGTCAGTGAACACTGAAGCTTTCTTT. It specifies CASSEASVNTEAFF.

This clone was observed once. The chain links TRBV6-5 to TRBJ2-7; D possibly corresponds to TRBD2 (5 bases). Germline CDR1 reads MNHEY; CDR2 reads SVGAGI. The CDR3 is 13 amino acids. V was cut by 7 bases and J by 5 bases, with 15 bases left in between. CDR3 nucleotide sequence: TGTGCCAGCACCATCGGGGAGAGGCACGAGCAGTACTTC. It codes for CASTIGERHEQYF.

The gene calls are TRBV7-6 and TRBJ1-5, with D hard to call. Trimming shortened V by 1 base and J by 9 bases, and 10 bases separated the two germline ends. The V gene's germline CDR1 is SGHVS and CDR2 FNYEAQ. This CDR3 contains 13 residues. Here the CDR3 reads CASSLEWEGPQHF. The CDR3 coding sequence is TGTGCCAGCAGCTTAGAGTGGGAGGGGCCCCAGCATTTT.

The rearrangement links TRBV5-6 to TRBJ2-1; 9 positions match TRBD2. CDR3 length: 12 amino acids. Germline values: CDR1 SGHDT, CDR2 YYEEEE. Trimming removed 3 bases from V and 15 bases from J; junction bases left unmatched: 7. The CDR3 nucleotides are TGTGCCAGCAGCTCCATAGCGGGGGTCGGGTTCTTC. This sequence encodes CASSSIAGVGFF.

This chain links TRBV2 with TRBJ2-5; D is ambiguous. CDR3 length equals 12 residues. Germline lookup yields CDR1 SNHLY and CDR2 FYNNEI. V lost 2 bases and J 2 bases, leaving 3 bases between the germline ends. The CDR3 coding sequence is TGTGCCAGCAGTGAAACACAAGAGACCCAGTACTTC. Protein product: CASSETQETQYF.

The V and J genes are TRBV6-5 and TRBJ2-7; D is perhaps TRBD2 (6 bases). V dropped 7 bases and J dropped 4 bases, with 14 bases sitting between them. CDR1 is MNHEY, CDR2 SVGAGI, per germline. The CDR3 is 13 amino acids. Written as DNA, the CDR3 is TGTGCCAGCACCCCCCCCGGGACTTACGAGCAGTACTTC. Encoded protein: CASTPPGTYEQYF.

This rearrangement joins TRBV5-5 to TRBJ1-2, with D unclear. Trimming cost V 0 bases and J 0 bases, with 6 bases left between them. The CDR3 has 14 residues. CDR1 and CDR2 from the germline V gene are SGHKS and YYEKEE (reference sequence). The DNA for the CDR3 is TGTGCCAGCAGCTTGGCGATCACTAACTATGGCTACACCTTC. It specifies CASSLAITNYGYTF.

This clone appeared a single time. At the DNA level, this CDR3 is encoded by other sequences in the same sample as well. V and J are TRBV5-6 and TRBJ1-2; no reliable D call. The V end lost 2 bases, the J end lost 4 bases, and 6 bases lay between the germline ends. Looked up from germline, CDR1 is SGHDT and CDR2 is YYEEEE. This CDR3 region has 12 residues. The CDR3 protein is CASSFPGYGYTF. The CDR3 bases are TGTGCCAGCAGCTTTCCAGGCTATGGCTACACCTTC.

This chain links TRBV6-6 with TRBJ2-3; 8 nucleotides line up with TRBD2. The CDR3 has 15 amino acids. Germline V gene sequence: CDR1 MNHNY, CDR2 SVGAGI (reference sequence). The ends lost 5 bases at V and 7 bases at J; junction bases unmatched: 11. The CDR3 DNA sequence: TGTGCCAGCAGTCCCACGGGGGGGCGGGGTCATACGCAGTATTTT. Protein sequence: CASSPTGGRGHTQYF.

Here the CDR3 reads CSVRTGLLSGELFF. CDR3 in DNA: TGCAGCGTCCGGACAGGGCTTTTGTCCGGGGAGCTGTTTTTT. This rearrangement joins TRBV29-1 to TRBJ2-2, with 8 positions matching TRBD1. The germline CDR1 and CDR2 sequences are SQVTM and ANQGSEA. V gave up 6 bases and J gave up 6 bases; unmatched junction bases: 9. The CDR3 is 14 amino acids.

The J gene is TRBJ1-6, the V gene TRBV7-2; no clear D. Germline V gene sequence: CDR1 SGHTA, CDR2 FQGNSA. This CDR3 is built from 12 residues. The V and J ends lost 6 bases and 14 bases respectively, with 14 bases between them. CDR3 loop: CASREDSWTLHF. For the CDR3, the DNA is TGTGCCAGCAGGGAGGACTCATGGACCCTCCACTTT.

This chain links TRBV15 with TRBJ1-3; 7 bases align to TRBD1. Germline V gives CDR1 LNHNV, CDR2 YYDKDF (reference sequence). The CDR3 sequence is 17 residues long. V lost 5 bases and J lost 1; bases outside the gene matches: 11. The CDR3: CATSRPTGTASGNTIYF. The CDR3 DNA sequence: TGTGCCACCAGCCGTCCCACGGGGACAGCATCTGGAAACACCATATATTTT.

The chain has TRBV2 and TRBJ2-6; no clear D gene. V dropped 4 bases and J dropped 1 base, with 5 bases sitting between them. The CDR3 has 14 residues. Germline CDR1 reads SNHLY; CDR2 reads FYNNEI. CDR3 residues: CASSGVSGANVLTF. CDR3 nucleotides: TGTGCCAGCAGTGGGGTATCTGGGGCCAACGTCCTGACTTTC.

This chain joins TRBV3-1 (or the pseudogene TRBV3-2) and TRBJ1-3; 7 positions agree with TRBD1. V dropped 3 bases and J dropped 2; count of bases not matched to a gene: 7. Germline CDR1 LGHDT, CDR2 YNNKEL (reference sequence). The CDR3 has 16 residues. CDR3 in amino acids: CASSHGPQGPGNTIYF. The CDR3, as DNA: TGTGCCAGCAGCCATGGCCCACAGGGGCCTGGAAACACCATATATTTT.